This TCR beta chain was found in a study of blood T cells in healthy people across ages. A second PCR, run for roughly 7 to 11 cycles, used a sample-barcoded 5' primer plus a J-beta primer mix. Every cDNA was tagged by a template-switch adaptor with 12 random nucleotides. There were at least 2.5 million CDR3-containing paired-end reads obtained from each sample. TCRdb called the 5' RACE reads again in MiXCR, with one record for every CDR3 protein. There are approximately 1.5 million distinct CDR3 sequences in the sample; about 35% occur only once, and about 11% lies in the top ten. Each donor was a healthy Caucasian individual from Russia, aged about 6 to 100. PBMCs numbering at least 7 million were isolated per sample. With V trimmed by 3 bases and J by 3 bases, 0 bases remained unmatched. CDR1 and CDR2 from the germline V gene are SGDLS and YYNGEE. This CDR3 region has 13 residues. This clonotype was counted between two and nine times.

The receptor's source is a woman aged 25 to 39 in good health. The rearrangement joins TRBV9 to TRBJ1-1; 9 nucleotides agree with TRBD1. The sample was blood. The CDR3 DNA reads as TGTGCCAGCAGCGGGACAGGGGACACTGAAGCTTTCTTT. Its protein product is CASSGTGDTEAFF. The entire variable domain, with the rest obtained from reference TRBV9 and TRBJ1-1, is as follows: DSGVTQTPKHLITATGQRVTLRCSPRSGDLSVYWYQQSLDQGLQFLIQYYNGEERAKGNILERFSAQQFPDLHSELNLSSLELGDSALYFCASSGTGDTEAFFGQGTRLTVV.